This T cell receptor beta chain was observed in a study of cytomegalovirus exposure and HLA in healthy donors. The PCR ran on 60 Vbeta and 13 Jbeta primers. The method was immunoSEQ multiplex PCR; TCRdb's version includes in-frame clones alone and lacks a portion of them. The sample shows 150,000 to 200,000 clones, over 75% of them seen only once. The CDR3 consists of 14 residues. The J segment lost 0 bases and the V segment lost 5 bases, leaving 2 bases of the junction unmatched. Looked up from germline, CDR1 is WSHSY and CDR2 is SAAADI. The sample taken for sequencing was PBMCs. The rearrangement joins TRBV10-2 to TRBJ1-2, with 8 bases fitting TRBD1. The receptor was derived from a man aged 18 to 35 in good health and CMV-seronegative. The CDR3 loop reads CASSQGASNYGYTF. CDR3 DNA: TGCGCCAGCAGTCAGGGGGCGTCTAACTATGGCTACACCTTC.